This T cell receptor (beta chain) derives from a study of control samples from healthy donors and cancer patients. Sequencing was performed with immunoSEQ multiplex PCR; in TCRdb, only in-frame clones are kept and a portion is missing. Altogether about 160,000 clones are present, 70% to 90% being singletons, with the ten largest covering 9.5% to 15%. CDR1 is KGHDR, CDR2 SFDVKD, per germline. With V trimmed by 3 bases and J by 4 bases, 17 bases remained unmatched. The CDR3 sequence is 19 residues long. The clonotype was recovered from a man aged 25-40 years in good health. This chain connects TRBV24-1 to TRBJ2-1, with 7 bases fitting TRBD2. The material sequenced was blood. The CDR3 loop reads CATSDASAGLLYTYNEQFF. The DNA for the CDR3 is TGTGCCACCAGTGATGCCTCAGCGGGGCTCCTCTACACTTACAATGAGCAGTTCTTC.